This passage covers 9 T cell receptor beta chains from one sample sequenced in a study of Graves' ophthalmopathy and Graves' hyperthyroidism. RNA transcripts yielded amplified TCR beta CDR3 regions. HTBI-primed RT-PCR formed the first round, and a multiplex PCR formed the second. From the multiplex PCR reads, TCRdb called clonotypes with MiXCR, one entry per CDR3 protein. There are almost 400,000 distinct CDR3 sequences in the sample; about 18% occur only once, and 1.6% lies in the top ten. Sequenced material: peripheral blood. These receptors were taken from a woman under 30 with Graves' ophthalmopathy.

This clonotype was counted at least ten times. CDR3 nucleotide sequence: TGCAGCGTAGCAACACAGGGGGCGAACTATGGCTACACCTTC. This translates into CSVATQGANYGYTF. The chain links TRBV29-1 to TRBJ1-2, with 9 bases aligning to TRBD1. CDR1 and CDR2 (germline): SQVTM, ANQGSEA. This CDR3 is built from 14 residues. Germline trimming cut 6 bases from V and 2 bases from J; bases unmatched to any gene: 7.

This clonotype was observed at least ten times. The CDR3: CAWSSTSGETQYF. For the CDR3, the DNA is TGTGCCTGGAGTTCGACTAGCGGGGAGACCCAGTACTTC. V usage is TRBV30 and J usage is TRBJ2-5, with 10 bases aligning to TRBD2. The J segment lost 5 bases and the V segment lost 2 bases, leaving 2 bases of the junction unmatched. The CDR3 is 13 amino acids. The germline gives CDR1 GTSNPN, CDR2 SVGIG (reference sequence).

This clonotype showed up many times. The gene calls are TRBV12-3 or TRBV12-4 and TRBJ2-7, with unresolved D. The CDR3 runs 11 residues. Trimming removed 6 bases from V and 5 bases from J, with 8 bases in between. The CDR3 protein is CASSQSHEQYF. DNA for the CDR3: TGTGCCAGCAGCCAAAGCCACGAGCAGTACTTC.

In this sample, this clonotype turned up many times. This chain uses TRBV2 with TRBJ1-5, with D possibly being TRBD1 (6 bases). This CDR3 is built from 14 residues. Per germline, CDR1 SNHLY and CDR2 FYNNEI. Between the trimmed V and J ends, which lost 6 bases and 1 base, there was a span of 10 bases. The CDR3: CASSSGQSNQPQHF. The CDR3, as DNA: TGTGCCAGCAGCTCAGGACAGAGCAATCAGCCCCAGCATTTT.

This clonotype was counted ten times or more. The chain uses TRBV12-3 or TRBV12-4 and TRBJ1-5; D ambiguous. The V end lost 7 bases, the J end lost 2 bases, and 15 bases lay between the germline ends. The CDR3 has 15 residues. This chain's CDR3 is CASKKAGEGNQPQHF. The DNA of the CDR3 is TGTGCCAGCAAGAAGGCAGGTGAGGGCAATCAGCCCCAGCATTTT.

This clonotype was counted once. The gene calls are TRBV6-1 and TRBJ1-2; tentative D call: TRBD1 (6 bases). Trimming took off 6 bases at V and 6 bases at J, with 17 bases between the two ends. This CDR3 contains 14 residues. The germline gives CDR1 MNHNS, CDR2 SASEGT. CDR3: CASRDIGQRHGYTF. The CDR3 DNA reads TGTGCCAGCAGAGACATCGGACAGCGACATGGCTACACCTTC.

This clonotype has a count of ten or more. The rearrangement uses TRBV28 and TRBJ2-3; TRBD1 aligns across 12 bases. The CDR3 totals 14 residues. V lost 10 bases, J lost 2 bases, and 4 bases stayed unmatched. Germline V gives CDR1 MDHEN, CDR2 SYDVKM. CDR3 in amino acids: CATGDRGLTDTQYF. The CDR3 DNA reads as TGTGCCACCGGGGACAGGGGGCTCACAGATACGCAGTATTTT.

This clonotype was seen ten or more times. This sequence joins TRBV9 and TRBJ1-3; the D gene is possibly TRBD1 (5 bases). V was clipped by 4 bases and J by 9 bases, with 14 bases between them. Germline-derived CDR1 and CDR2 are SGDLS and YYNGEE. The CDR3 length is 13 residues. CDR3 sequence: CASSPRDQGTIYF. In nucleotides, the CDR3 is TGTGCCAGCAGCCCCAGGGACCAGGGCACCATATATTTT.

In its sample, this clonotype was seen many times. J is TRBJ1-1 and V is TRBV5-1; TRBD1 is a possible D gene (5 bases). This CDR3 has 16 residues. V was shortened by 0 bases and J by 1 base, with 13 bases between the two germline ends. CDR1 is SGHRS, CDR2 YFSETQ, per germline. As DNA, the CDR3 is TGCGCCAGCAGCTTGGTGGTGGGGGTCGGGAACACTGAAGCTTTCTTT. As protein: CASSLVVGVGNTEAFF.